This T cell receptor beta chain appears in the sequencing data of a study of blood T cell repertoires in COVID-19. Turning to the study itself: T cells, B-cell-depleted T cells, or PBMCs supplied cDNA or gDNA.

Profiled with immunoSEQ multiplex PCR; TCRdb holds only in-frame clones, not every one. The sample contains approximately 220,000 clones, over 80% of which appear only once. The CDR3 is made up of 13 amino acids. Germline V CDR1 and CDR2: LGHNA, YNFKEQ. With V trimmed by 3 bases and J by 6 bases, 3 bases remained unmatched. Sequenced material: PBMCs or T cells enriched from blood (not recorded which). The sequence was collected from a woman younger than 45 with acute COVID-19. This sequence joins TRBV4-2 and TRBJ1-2; the match to TRBD1 covers 8 bases. The CDR3 DNA reads as TGTGCCAGCAGCCAGGTGGACAGGGATGGCTACACCTTC. Encoded protein: CASSQVDRDGYTF.